Below, one TCR beta chain is given with its context. What antigen it recognizes has not been identified. Nothing much larger sits one base from this clone, and base qualities are not available. Relative to germline, V is missing 6 bases and J is missing 10 bases, with 2 bases of the junction outside any gene match. The germline V gene sets CDR1 to MDHEN and CDR2 to SYDVKM. The CDR3 runs 12 amino acids, cysteine and phenylalanine included. Only the CDR3 DNA is retained, 36 bases long and in frame from the first base. This record belongs to a study of OX40 agonist ivuxolimab in advanced cancers. For the wider study: Ivuxolimab was a fully human IgG2 agonistic monoclonal antibody targeting the costimulatory receptor OX40 (CD134). Intravenous ivuxolimab was administered to patients every 2 weeks at six dose levels: 0.01, 0.1, 0.3, 1.5, 3 and 10 mg/kg. A male proportion of nearly 85% and a mean age of approximately 60 years, ranging from about 20 to 79, were recorded for the dose-escalation cohort. Partial responses were achieved by three dose-escalation patients, of whom one had hepatocellular carcinoma and two had cutaneous melanoma. Peripheral TCRbeta sequencing aimed to test whether ivuxolimab altered TCR sequence diversity and caused clonal T-cell expansion. Of the approximately 50 patients in dose escalation, 19 had hepatocellular carcinoma, about 15 had melanoma, 9 had renal cell carcinoma and 9 had head and neck cancer. The paper covers the monotherapy dose-escalation part of the phase I ivuxolimab trial, which included N ≈ 52 patients. Prior anti-PD-1, anti-PD-L1 or anti-CTLA-4 therapy was permitted, and 30% to 45% of dose-escalation patients had received checkpoint inhibitors. On the study overall, not on this receptor specifically: Low levels of normalized T-cell clonal expansion were also seen in some nonresponding patients. After ivuxolimab, CD8+ T cells had more expanded clones than CD4+ T cells on average. The antigen specificity of the peripheral T cells that underwent clonal expansion was not determined. In the 0.1-3.0 mg/kg groups, partial responders had among the lowest normalized peripheral clonal expansion, particularly in CD8+ T cells. Clonal expansion of both CD4+ and CD8+ blood T cells was observed from baseline to week 6 at doses 0.1 to 3.0 mg/kg.

The trial excluded patients who had a history of autoimmune disease or were on systemic immunosuppression. Peripheral blood for TCR sequencing was collected from all dose cohorts at baseline, on cycle 4 day 1, and on cycle 7 day 1. The samples were taken from a phase I, first-in-human, multicenter, open-label dose-escalation trial of ivuxolimab. Adults with locally advanced or metastatic melanoma, renal cell, hepatocellular, or head and neck squamous cell carcinoma were enrolled in the trial. Before TCR sequencing, CD4+ and CD8+ T cells were separately sorted from peripheral blood. For sequencing of the TCRbeta CDR3 region, genomic DNA was extracted from the sorted cells. TCRbeta CDR3 regions were sequenced using the immunoSEQ Assay. TCRdb retrieved this table from immuneACCESS and kept in-frame rearrangements only. Not all clones are present; in checked studies, unresolved V genes account for under half, and no reason is known for the remainder. The sample data list more than 55,000 clones, and about nine tenths of these were observed just once. Of the sample, nearly 8.5% falls within the top ten clones.

The source is an adult with an advanced solid tumor such as melanoma, head and neck, liver or kidney cancer. The source material was CD4+ or CD8+ T cells sorted from blood, sampled in a trial of the OX40 agonist ivuxolimab. The receptor chain draws on TRBV28 and TRBJ1-6; 8 central nucleotides agree with TRBD1. Read as DNA, the sequence is TGTGCCAGCAGACAGGGGGGCTCACCCCTCCACTTT. Its product reads: CASRQGGSPLHF.